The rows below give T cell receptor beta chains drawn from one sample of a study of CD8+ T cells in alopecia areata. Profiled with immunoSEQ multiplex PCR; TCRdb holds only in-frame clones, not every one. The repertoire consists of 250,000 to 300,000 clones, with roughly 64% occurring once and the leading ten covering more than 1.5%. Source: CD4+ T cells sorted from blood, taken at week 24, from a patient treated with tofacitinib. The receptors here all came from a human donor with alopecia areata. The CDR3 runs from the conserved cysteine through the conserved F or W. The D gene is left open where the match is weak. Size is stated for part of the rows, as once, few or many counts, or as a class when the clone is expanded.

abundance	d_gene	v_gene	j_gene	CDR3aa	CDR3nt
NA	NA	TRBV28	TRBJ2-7	CASSRTGYEQYF	TGTGCCAGCAGTCGGACTGGCTACGAGCAGTACTTC
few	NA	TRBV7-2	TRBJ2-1	CASSLALGADNEQFF	TGTGCCAGCAGCTTAGCACTGGGCGCTGACAATGAGCAGTTCTTC
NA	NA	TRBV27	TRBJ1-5	CASSSDRGPNQPQHF	TGTGCCAGCAGTTCCGACCGGGGGCCAAATCAGCCCCAGCATTTT
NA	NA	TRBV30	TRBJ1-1	CAWSVFGVTEAFF	TGTGCCTGGAGTGTATTTGGGGTAACTGAAGCTTTCTTT
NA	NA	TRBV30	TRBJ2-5	CAGAPMAPETQYF	TGTGCCGGGGCCCCGATGGCCCCAGAGACCCAGTACTTC
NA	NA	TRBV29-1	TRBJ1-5	CSVADSSNQPQHF	TGCAGCGTAGCAGACAGTAGCAATCAGCCCCAGCATTTT
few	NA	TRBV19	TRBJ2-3	CASSIGNTVGPDTQYF	TGTGCCAGTAGTATAGGAAATACCGTCGGGCCAGATACGCAGTATTTT
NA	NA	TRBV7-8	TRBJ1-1	CASSLVGKYAEAFF	TGTGCCAGCAGCTTAGTGGGGAAATACGCTGAAGCTTTCTTT
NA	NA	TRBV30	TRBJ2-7	CAWDRTPARPTYEQYF	TGTGCCTGGGACCGAACCCCGGCACGTCCTACCTACGAGCAGTACTTC
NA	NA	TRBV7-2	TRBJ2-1	CASSRLNYNEQFF	TGTGCCAGCTCCCGACTGAACTACAATGAGCAGTTCTTC
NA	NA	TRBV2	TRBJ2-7	CASSASSYEQYF	TGTGCCAGCTCGGCCAGCTCCTACGAGCAGTACTTC
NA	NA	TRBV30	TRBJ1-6	CAWSVRPTYNSPLHF	TGTGCCTGGAGTGTAAGGCCTACCTATAATTCACCCCTCCACTTT
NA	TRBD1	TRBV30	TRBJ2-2	CAWGPGTGNTGELFF	TGTGCCTGGGGCCCCGGGACAGGTAACACCGGGGAGCTGTTTTTT
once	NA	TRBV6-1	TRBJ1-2	CASSQPRQFYGYTF	TGTGCCAGCAGCCAGCCGAGGCAGTTCTATGGCTACACCTTC
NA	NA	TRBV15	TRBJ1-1	CATSNSLNTEAFF	TGTGCCACCAGCAACAGCCTGAACACTGAAGCTTTCTTT
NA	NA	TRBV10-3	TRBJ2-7	CAIKGREGYEQYF	TGTGCCATCAAAGGCAGGGAAGGGTACGAGCAGTACTTC
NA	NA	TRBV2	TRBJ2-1	CASSRVNEQFF	TGTGCCAGCAGTCGGGTTAATGAGCAGTTCTTC
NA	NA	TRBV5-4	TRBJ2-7	CASSPRQEAVQYF	TGTGCCAGCAGCCCGAGACAGGAAGCAGTGCAGTACTTC
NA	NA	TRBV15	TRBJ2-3	CATSRGILTPRADTQYF	TGTGCCACCAGCAGAGGAATCCTCACCCCCAGGGCAGATACGCAGTATTTT
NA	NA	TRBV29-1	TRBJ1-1	CSAYTTGDTEAFF	TGCAGCGCCTACACAACGGGAGACACTGAAGCTTTCTTT
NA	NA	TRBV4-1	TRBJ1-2	CASSQDSNLIYGYTF	TGCGCCAGCAGCCAAGATAGCAACCTAATATATGGCTACACCTTC
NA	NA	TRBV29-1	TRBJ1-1	CSALYHADTEAFF	TGCAGCGCTCTATACCATGCGGACACTGAAGCTTTCTTT
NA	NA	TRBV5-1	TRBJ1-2	CASSLANTVSGYTF	TGCGCCAGCAGCTTGGCCAATACAGTAAGCGGCTACACCTTC
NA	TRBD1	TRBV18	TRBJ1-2	CASSPGTANYGYTF	TGTGCCAGCTCACCAGGGACAGCTAACTATGGCTACACCTTC
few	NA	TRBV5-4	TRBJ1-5	CASSLKGSNQPQHF	TGTGCCAGCAGCTTGAAAGGGAGCAATCAGCCCCAGCATTTT
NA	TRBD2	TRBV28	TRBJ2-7	CASRSGGTYYEQYF	TGTGCCAGCAGATCGGGGGGAACCTACTACGAGCAGTACTTC
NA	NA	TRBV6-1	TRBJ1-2	CASSDSYGYTF	TGTGCCAGCAGTGACAGCTATGGCTACACCTTC
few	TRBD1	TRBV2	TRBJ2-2	CASDRVGTGELFF	TGTGCCAGCGACAGGGTGGGCACCGGGGAGCTGTTTTTT
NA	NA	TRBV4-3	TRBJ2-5	CASSQEYARRETQYF	TGCGCCAGCAGCCAAGAGTATGCTAGACGAGAGACCCAGTACTTC
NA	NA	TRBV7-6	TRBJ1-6	CASSPDTVNSPLHF	TGTGCCAGCAGCCCGGACACGGTTAATTCACCCCTCCACTTT
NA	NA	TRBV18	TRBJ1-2	CASSAGENYGYTF	TGTGCCAGCTCCGCAGGGGAGAACTATGGCTACACCTTC
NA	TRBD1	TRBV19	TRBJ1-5	CASQPDREYSNQPQHF	TGTGCCAGTCAACCGGACAGGGAGTATAGCAATCAGCCCCAGCATTTT
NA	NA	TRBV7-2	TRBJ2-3	CASSLYVGGVFTSTDTQYF	TGTGCCAGCAGCTTATACGTCGGCGGGGTATTTACTAGCACAGATACGCAGTATTTT
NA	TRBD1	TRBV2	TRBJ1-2	CASSGDSNYGYTF	TGTGCCAGCAGTGGGGACAGTAACTATGGCTACACCTTC
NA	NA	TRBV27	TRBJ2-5	CASSLGGYQETQYF	TGTGCCAGCAGTCTCGGGGGTTACCAAGAGACCCAGTACTTC
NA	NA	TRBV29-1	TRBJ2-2	CSATGNTGELFF	TGCAGCGCTACAGGGAACACCGGGGAGCTGTTTTTT
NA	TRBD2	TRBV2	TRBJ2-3	CASSERLAGITDTQYF	TGTGCCAGCAGTGAAAGGCTAGCGGGGATCACAGATACGCAGTATTTT
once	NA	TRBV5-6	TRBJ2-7	CASSRRGDLTYEQYF	TGTGCCAGCAGTCGGAGAGGGGACCTTACCTACGAGCAGTACTTC
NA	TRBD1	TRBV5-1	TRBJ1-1	CASSLEGQVYAEAFF	TGCGCCAGCAGCTTGGAAGGACAGGTCTATGCTGAAGCTTTCTTT
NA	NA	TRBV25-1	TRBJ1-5	CASSEPGELRPQHF	TGTGCCAGCAGTGAACCCGGCGAGCTTAGACCCCAGCATTTT
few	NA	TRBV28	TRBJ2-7	CASSLGRRDEQYF	TGTGCCAGCAGTTTGGGCCGGCGGGATGAGCAGTACTTC
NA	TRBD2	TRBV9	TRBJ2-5	CASSVSGGPYQETQYF	TGTGCCAGCAGCGTGAGCGGGGGCCCGTACCAAGAGACCCAGTACTTC
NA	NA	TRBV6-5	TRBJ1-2	CASRRAKYGYTF	TGTGCCAGCAGACGGGCAAAGTATGGCTACACCTTC
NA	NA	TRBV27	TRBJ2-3	CASSFMVSSTDTQYF	TGTGCCAGCAGTTTCATGGTTTCTAGCACAGATACGCAGTATTTT
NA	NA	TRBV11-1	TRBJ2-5	CASSHREETQYF	TGTGCCAGCAGCCACAGGGAAGAGACCCAGTACTTC
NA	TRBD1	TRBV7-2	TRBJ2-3	CASSFRRDRGLDTQYF	TGTGCCAGCAGCTTTCGAAGGGACAGGGGATTGGATACGCAGTATTTT
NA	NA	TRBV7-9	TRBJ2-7	CASSLDSSWRYF	TGTGCCAGCAGCCTAGATTCTAGCTGGCGGTACTTC
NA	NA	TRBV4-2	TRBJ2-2	CASSQDRGVGELFF	TGTGCCAGCAGCCAAGATAGGGGAGTCGGGGAGCTGTTTTTT
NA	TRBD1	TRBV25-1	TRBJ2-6	CASGPGQGLSGANVLTF	TGTGCCAGCGGGCCGGGACAGGGTCTCTCTGGGGCCAACGTCCTGACTTTC
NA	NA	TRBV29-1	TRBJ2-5	CSVVGGGETQYF	TGCAGCGTTGTCGGGGGTGGAGAGACCCAGTACTTC
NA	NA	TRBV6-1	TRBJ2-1	CASSDRFTGAGDEQFF	TGTGCCAGCAGTGATCGCTTTACGGGGGCCGGGGATGAGCAGTTCTTC
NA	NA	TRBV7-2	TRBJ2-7	CASRGTSLWEQYF	TGTGCCAGTCGCGGGACCTCCCTGTGGGAGCAGTACTTC
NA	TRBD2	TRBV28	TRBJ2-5	CASSSPGGPLQETQYF	TGTGCCAGCAGTTCTCCGGGGGGGCCCCTCCAAGAGACCCAGTACTTC
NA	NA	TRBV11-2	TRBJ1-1	CASSLQAGKAFF	TGTGCCAGCAGCCTTCAGGCAGGGAAAGCTTTCTTT